The following is a T cell receptor (beta chain) sequence with its context. CDR1 and CDR2 (germline): LNHNV, YYDKDF (reference sequence). With 3 bases clipped from V and 9 bases from J, the junction kept 4 bases outside the gene matches. The CDR3 length is 15 residues. Each CDR3 protein is one row after TCRdb ran MiXCR on the RT-PCR reads. In the table there are approximately 720,000 distinct CDR3 sequences, about 14% of which are singletons. The chain employs TRBV15 and TRBJ2-3; TRBD2 aligns across 15 bases. The origin of this receptor is a female donor in good health, serving as a healthy control. Material for sequencing was memory CD4+ T cells from blood. DNA for the CDR3: TGTGCCACCAGCAGCGGGACTAGCGGGAGGAGCACGCAGTATTTT. It encodes CATSSGTSGRSTQYF.